This T cell receptor (beta chain) derives from a study of blood T cell repertoires in COVID-19. Study-level information: Acute and convalescent COVID-19 specimens originated in the United States, Italy and Spain. The cDNA or gDNA used as material had been derived from T cells, B-cell-depleted T cells, or PBMCs.

Authors' processing steps: Counts of nucleated cells, estimated from reference gene primer amplification, were obtained. Only in-frame clones appear in the TCRdb table, and some are missing; sequencing was by immunoSEQ multiplex PCR. The V and J calls and clone size come from that table; D and trimming were worked out from the DNA. Of some 89,000 clones listed, roughly 80% are singletons. The CDR3 is 17 amino acids. The sequence was obtained from a man in his 60s with acute or convalescent COVID-19. The material sequenced was peripheral blood. The chain uses TRBV21-1 and TRBJ1-2; whether TRBD1, the table's D call, matches the DNA was not checked. TRBV21-1 is noted as a pseudogene. The CDR3 loop is CASSTPGQAACGYGYTF. The CDR3 nucleotides read TGTGCCAGCAGCACGCCGGGACAGGCGGCTTGTGGGTATGGCTACACCTTC.